This T cell receptor beta chain is from a study of blood T cell repertoires in COVID-19. Study information: Specimens from acute and convalescent COVID-19 originated in the United States, Italy and Spain.

Authors' analysis steps: Amplified reference gene primers provided the basis for estimating nucleated cell counts. Sequencing used immunoSEQ multiplex PCR; TCRdb keeps in-frame clones, though not all of them. The DNA was the basis for D and trimming; V, J and clone size are from that table. Among some 300,000 clones listed, 90% were seen once. The junction had 13 bases not matched to a gene; V was cut back by 2 bases and J by 5 bases. The CDR3 runs to 18 residues. Germline values: CDR1 SGDLS, CDR2 YYNGEE. The chain carries TRBV9 and TRBJ2-1, with 10 nucleotides matching TRBD2. The TCR sequence derives from a woman between 35 and 50 years old with COVID-19, enrolled during active disease. Sequencing input: peripheral blood. The CDR3 DNA reads as TGTGCCAGCAGCGTCTTAGCGGGGGGACGTGGAGGCCACAATGAGCAGTTCTTC. It codes for CASSVLAGGRGGHNEQFF.